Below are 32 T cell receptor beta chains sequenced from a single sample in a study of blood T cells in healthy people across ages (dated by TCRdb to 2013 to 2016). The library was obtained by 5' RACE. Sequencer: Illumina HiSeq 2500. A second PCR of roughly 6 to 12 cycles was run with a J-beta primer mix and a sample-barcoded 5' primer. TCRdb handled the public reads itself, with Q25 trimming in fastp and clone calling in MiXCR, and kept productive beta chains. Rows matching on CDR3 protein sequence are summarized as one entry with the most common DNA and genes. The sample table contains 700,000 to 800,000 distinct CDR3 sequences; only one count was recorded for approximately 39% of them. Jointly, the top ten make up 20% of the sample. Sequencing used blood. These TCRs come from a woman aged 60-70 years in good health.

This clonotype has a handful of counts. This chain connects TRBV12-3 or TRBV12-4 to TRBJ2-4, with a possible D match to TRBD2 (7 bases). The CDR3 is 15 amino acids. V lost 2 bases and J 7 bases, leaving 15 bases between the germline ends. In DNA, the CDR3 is TGTGCCAGCAGTTTACTCGGGGGGCGACAGAACATTCAGTACTTC. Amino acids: CASSLLGGRQNIQYF.

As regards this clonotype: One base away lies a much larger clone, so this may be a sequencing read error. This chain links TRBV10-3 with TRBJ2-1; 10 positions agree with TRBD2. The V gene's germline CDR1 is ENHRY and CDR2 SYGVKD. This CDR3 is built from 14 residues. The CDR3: CAISGEAGGNEHFF. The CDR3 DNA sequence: TGTGCCATCAGTGGGGAAGCGGGAGGGAATGAGCATTTCTTC.

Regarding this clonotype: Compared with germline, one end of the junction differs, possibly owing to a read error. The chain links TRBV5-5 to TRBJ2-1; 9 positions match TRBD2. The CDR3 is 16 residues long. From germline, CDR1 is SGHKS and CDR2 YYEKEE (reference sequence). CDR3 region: CASSLGLAVSYNELYF. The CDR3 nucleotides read TGTGCCAGCAGCTTGGGACTAGCGGTCTCCTACAATGAGCTGTACTTC.

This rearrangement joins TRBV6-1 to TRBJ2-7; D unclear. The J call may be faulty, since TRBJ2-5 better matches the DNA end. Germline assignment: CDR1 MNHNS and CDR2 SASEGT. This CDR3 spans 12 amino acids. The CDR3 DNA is TGTGCCAGCAGACTAACGACGGAGACCCAGTACTTC. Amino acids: CASRLTTETQYF.

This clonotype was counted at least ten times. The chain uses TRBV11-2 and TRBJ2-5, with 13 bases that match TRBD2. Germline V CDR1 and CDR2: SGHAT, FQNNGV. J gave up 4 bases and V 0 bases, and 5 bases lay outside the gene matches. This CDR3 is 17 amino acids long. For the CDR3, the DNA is TGTGCCAGCAGCTTAGACAGACTAGCGGGAGGTGGAGAGACCCAGTACTTC. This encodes CASSLDRLAGGGETQYF.

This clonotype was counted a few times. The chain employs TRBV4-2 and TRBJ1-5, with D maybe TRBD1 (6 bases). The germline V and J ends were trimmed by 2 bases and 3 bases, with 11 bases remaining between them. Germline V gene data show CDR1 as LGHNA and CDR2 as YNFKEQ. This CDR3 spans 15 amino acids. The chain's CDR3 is CASSQLQGTNQPQHF. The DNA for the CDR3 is TGTGCCAGCAGCCAACTACAGGGAACCAATCAGCCCCAGCATTTT.

The CDR3 bases are TGCAGTGCTAAGAGATATATGATGAACACTGAAGCTTTCTTT. Its translation: CSAKRYMMNTEAFF. V gene TRBV20-1 combines with J gene TRBJ1-1; D call uncertain. CDR3 length: 14 residues. V was trimmed by 4 bases and J by 0 bases, leaving 12 bases between them. The germline V gene encodes CDR1 DFQATT and CDR2 SNEGSKA (reference sequence).

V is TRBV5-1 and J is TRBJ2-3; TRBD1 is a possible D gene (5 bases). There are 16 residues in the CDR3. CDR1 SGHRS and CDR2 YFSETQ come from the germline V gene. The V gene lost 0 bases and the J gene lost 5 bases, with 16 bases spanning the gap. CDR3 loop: CASSLGPIMGLDTQYF. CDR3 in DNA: TGCGCCAGCAGCTTGGGTCCTATTATGGGGCTAGATACGCAGTATTTT.

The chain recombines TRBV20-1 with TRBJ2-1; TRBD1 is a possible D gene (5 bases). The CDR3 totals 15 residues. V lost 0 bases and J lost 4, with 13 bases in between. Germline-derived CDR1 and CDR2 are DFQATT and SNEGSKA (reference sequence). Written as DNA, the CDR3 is TGCAGTGCTAGAGATTCAGGGTACAGATACAATGAGCAGTTCTTC. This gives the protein CSARDSGYRYNEQFF.

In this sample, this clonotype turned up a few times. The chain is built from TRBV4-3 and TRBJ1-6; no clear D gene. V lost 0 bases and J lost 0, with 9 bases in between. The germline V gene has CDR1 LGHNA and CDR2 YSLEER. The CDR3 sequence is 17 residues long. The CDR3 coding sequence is TGCGCCAGCAGCCAAGAGAGCGCTAGCTCCTATAATTCACCCCTCCACTTT. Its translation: CASSQESASSYNSPLHF.

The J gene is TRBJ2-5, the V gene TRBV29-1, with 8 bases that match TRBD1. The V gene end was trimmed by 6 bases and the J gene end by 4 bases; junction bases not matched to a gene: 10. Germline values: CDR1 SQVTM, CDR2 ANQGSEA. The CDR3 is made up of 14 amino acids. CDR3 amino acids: CSVDGQGVLETQYF. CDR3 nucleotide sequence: TGCAGCGTAGACGGACAGGGCGTGCTAGAGACCCAGTACTTC.

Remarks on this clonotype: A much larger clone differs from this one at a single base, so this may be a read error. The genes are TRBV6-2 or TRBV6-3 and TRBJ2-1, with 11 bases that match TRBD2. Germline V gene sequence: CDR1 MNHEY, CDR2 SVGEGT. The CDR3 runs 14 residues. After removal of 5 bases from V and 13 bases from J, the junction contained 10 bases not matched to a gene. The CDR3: CASSKLAGEETQFF. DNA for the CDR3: TGTGCCAGCAGTAAACTAGCGGGGGAAGAGACCCAGTTCTTC.

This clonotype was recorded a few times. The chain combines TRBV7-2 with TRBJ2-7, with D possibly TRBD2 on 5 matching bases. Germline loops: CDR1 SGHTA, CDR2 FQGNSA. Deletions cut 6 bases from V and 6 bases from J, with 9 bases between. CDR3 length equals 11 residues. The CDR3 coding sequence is TGTGCCAGCAGTCGAGAGGGCGAGCAGTACTTC. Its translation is CASSREGEQYF.

The CDR3 loop is CASSVAGGNEKLFF. The CDR3 coding sequence is TGTGCCAGCAGCGTAGCTGGGGGTAATGAAAAACTGTTTTTT. The chain has TRBV9 and TRBJ1-4; D perhaps matches TRBD1 (5 bases). V lost 0 bases and J lost 4, with 7 bases in between. This CDR3 spans 14 amino acids. Germline CDR1 is SGDLS and CDR2 is YYNGEE.

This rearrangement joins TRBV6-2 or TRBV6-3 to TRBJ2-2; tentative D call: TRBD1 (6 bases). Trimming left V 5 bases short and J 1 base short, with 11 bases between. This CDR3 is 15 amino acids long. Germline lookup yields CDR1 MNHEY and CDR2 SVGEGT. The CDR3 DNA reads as TGTGCCAGCAGTCCGAGGACAGTGAACACCGGGGAGCTGTTTTTT. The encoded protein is CASSPRTVNTGELFF.

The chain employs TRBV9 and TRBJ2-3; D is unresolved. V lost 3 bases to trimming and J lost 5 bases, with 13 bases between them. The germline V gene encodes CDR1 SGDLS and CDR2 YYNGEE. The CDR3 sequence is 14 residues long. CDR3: CASSANWGLDTQYF. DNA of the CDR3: TGTGCCAGCAGCGCGAACTGGGGATTAGATACGCAGTATTTT.

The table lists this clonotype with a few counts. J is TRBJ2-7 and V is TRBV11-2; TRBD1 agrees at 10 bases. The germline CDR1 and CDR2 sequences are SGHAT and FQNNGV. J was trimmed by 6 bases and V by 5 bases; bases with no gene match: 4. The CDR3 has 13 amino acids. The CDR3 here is CASSEGQGSEQYF. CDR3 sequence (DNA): TGTGCCAGCAGCGAGGGACAGGGGAGCGAGCAGTACTTC.

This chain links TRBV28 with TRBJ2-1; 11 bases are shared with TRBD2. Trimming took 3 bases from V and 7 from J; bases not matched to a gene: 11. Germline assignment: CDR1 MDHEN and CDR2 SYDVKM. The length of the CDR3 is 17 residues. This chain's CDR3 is CASSFATSGRGWNEQFF. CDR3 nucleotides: TGTGCCAGCAGTTTCGCTACTAGCGGGAGAGGTTGGAATGAGCAGTTCTTC.

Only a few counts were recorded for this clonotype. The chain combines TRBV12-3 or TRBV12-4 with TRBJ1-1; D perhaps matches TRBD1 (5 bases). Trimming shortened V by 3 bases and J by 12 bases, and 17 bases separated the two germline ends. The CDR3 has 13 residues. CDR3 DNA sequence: TGTGCCAGCAGTTTGCCTGGGGGGGGAAGGACTTTCTTT. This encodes CASSLPGGGRTFF.

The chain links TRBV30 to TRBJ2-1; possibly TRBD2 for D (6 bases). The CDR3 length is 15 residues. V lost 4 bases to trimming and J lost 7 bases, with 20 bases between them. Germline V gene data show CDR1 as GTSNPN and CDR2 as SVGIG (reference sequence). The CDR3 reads CAWTPRGRLGNEQFF. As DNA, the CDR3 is TGTGCCTGGACTCCACGTGGGAGGTTGGGTAATGAGCAGTTCTTC.

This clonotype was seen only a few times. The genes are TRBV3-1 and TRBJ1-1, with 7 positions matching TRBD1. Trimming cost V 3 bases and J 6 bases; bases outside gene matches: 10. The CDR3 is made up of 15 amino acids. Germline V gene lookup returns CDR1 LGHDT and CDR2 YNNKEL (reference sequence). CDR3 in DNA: TGTGCCAGCAGCCAGATAGGGGGCAGTGGAGCTGAAGCTTTCTTT. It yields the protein CASSQIGGSGAEAFF.

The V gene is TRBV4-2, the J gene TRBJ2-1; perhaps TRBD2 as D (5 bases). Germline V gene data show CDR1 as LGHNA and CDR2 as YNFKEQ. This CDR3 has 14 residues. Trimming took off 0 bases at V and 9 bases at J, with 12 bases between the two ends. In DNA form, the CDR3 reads TGTGCCAGCAGCCAAGATTCAGGAGGTCCTGAGCAGTTCTTC. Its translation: CASSQDSGGPEQFF.

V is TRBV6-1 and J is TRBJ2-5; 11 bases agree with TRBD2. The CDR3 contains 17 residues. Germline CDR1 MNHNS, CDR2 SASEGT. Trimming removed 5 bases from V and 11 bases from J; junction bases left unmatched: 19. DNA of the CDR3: TGTGCCAGCAGTCATCTTCTAGCGGGGGGTAACAGTAATGAGCAGTACTTC. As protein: CASSHLLAGGNSNEQYF.

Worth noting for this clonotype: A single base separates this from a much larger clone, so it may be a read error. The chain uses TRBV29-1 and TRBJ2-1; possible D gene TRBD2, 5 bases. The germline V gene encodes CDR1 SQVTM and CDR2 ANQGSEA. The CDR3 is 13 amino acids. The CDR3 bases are TGCAGCGTTGAAGAGGGGAGCTACAATGGGCAGTTCTTC. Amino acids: CSVEEGSYNGQFF.

Written as DNA, the CDR3 is TGTGCCAGCAGCGTAGAGCCGGGATCCGGGGAGACCCAGTACTTC. Encoded protein: CASSVEPGSGETQYF. The gene calls are TRBV9 and TRBJ2-5; D is perhaps TRBD2 (5 bases). Deletions cut 0 bases from V and 5 bases from J, with 14 bases between. This CDR3 has 15 residues. Germline CDR1 SGDLS, CDR2 YYNGEE.

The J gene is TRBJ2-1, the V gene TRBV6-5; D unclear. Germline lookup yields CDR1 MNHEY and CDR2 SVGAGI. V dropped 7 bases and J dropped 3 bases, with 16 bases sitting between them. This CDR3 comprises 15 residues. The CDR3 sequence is CASKKDPPNYNEQFF. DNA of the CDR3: TGTGCCAGCAAAAAAGACCCCCCGAACTACAATGAGCAGTTCTTC.

In DNA, the CDR3 is TGTGCCATCAGTGGGGGACTAGCGGGCCCAGATACGCAGTATTTT. Its protein product is CAISGGLAGPDTQYF. The chain carries TRBV10-3 and TRBJ2-3; 12 bases align to TRBD2. V dropped 4 bases and J dropped 4; count of bases not matched to a gene: 3. This CDR3 contains 15 residues. The germline V gene has CDR1 ENHRY and CDR2 SYGVKD.

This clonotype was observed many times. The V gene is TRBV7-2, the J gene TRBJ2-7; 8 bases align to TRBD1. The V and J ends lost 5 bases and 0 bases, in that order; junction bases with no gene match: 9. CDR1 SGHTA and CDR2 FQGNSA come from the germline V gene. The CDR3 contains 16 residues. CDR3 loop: CASSPWTGPSSYEQYF. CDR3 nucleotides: TGTGCCAGCAGCCCCTGGACAGGGCCGAGCTCCTACGAGCAGTACTTC.

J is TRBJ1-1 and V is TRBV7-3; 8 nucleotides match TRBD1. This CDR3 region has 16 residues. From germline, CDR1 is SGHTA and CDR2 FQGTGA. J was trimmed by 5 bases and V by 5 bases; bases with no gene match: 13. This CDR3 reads CASSMAHVQGGTEAFF. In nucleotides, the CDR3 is TGTGCCAGCAGCATGGCACATGTACAGGGGGGAACTGAAGCTTTCTTT.

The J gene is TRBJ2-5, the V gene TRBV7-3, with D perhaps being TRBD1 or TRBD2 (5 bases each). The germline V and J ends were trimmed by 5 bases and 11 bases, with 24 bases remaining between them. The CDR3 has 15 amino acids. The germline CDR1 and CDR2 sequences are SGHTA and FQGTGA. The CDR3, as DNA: TGTGCCAGCAGCCCTACCTTTGGAAAGAGGGGTGAGCAGTACTTC. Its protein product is CASSPTFGKRGEQYF.

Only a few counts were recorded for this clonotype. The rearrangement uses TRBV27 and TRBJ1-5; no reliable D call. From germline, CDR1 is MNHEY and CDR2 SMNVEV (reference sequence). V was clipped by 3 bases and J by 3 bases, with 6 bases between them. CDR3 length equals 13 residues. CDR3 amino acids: CASSFGVNQPQHF. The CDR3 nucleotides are TGTGCCAGCAGTTTTGGGGTCAATCAGCCCCAGCATTTT.

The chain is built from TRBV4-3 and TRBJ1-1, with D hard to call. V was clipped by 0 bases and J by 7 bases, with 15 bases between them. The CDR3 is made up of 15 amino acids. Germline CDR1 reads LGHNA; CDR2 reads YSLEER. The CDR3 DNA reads TGCGCCAGCAGCCAAGAACCGGCAGGCGCGGGTGAAGCTTTCTTT. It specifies CASSQEPAGAGEAFF.